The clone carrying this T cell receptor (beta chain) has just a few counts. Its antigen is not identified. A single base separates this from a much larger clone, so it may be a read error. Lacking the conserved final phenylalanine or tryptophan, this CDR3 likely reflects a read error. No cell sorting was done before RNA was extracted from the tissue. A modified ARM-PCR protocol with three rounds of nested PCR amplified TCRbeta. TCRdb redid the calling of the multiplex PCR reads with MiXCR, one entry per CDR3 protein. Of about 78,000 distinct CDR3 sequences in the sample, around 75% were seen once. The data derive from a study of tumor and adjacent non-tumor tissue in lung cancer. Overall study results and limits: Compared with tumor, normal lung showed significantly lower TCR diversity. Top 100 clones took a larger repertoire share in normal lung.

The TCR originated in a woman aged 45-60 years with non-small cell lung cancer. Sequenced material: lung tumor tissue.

CDR3 in amino acids: CASSPWGVQGGNQPQHS. Written as DNA, the CDR3 is TGTGCCAGCAGCCCGTGGGGGGTACAGGGTGGCAATCAGCCCCAGCATTCT. V is TRBV2 and J is TRBJ1-5; a weak D match, TRBD1 (6 bases). With 6 bases removed from V and 2 bases from J, the gap between germline ends came to 20 bases. Germline CDR1 and CDR2: SNHLY and FYNNEI. This CDR3 is built from 17 residues.